One and the same sample provided the 9 T cell receptor beta chains below, sequenced in a study of T cell responses to AZD1222 COVID-19 vaccine. TCRdb's table, derived via immunoSEQ multiplex PCR, lists solely in-frame clones and lacks some. This table holds under 95,000 clones, 85% to 90% found once. The specimen comprised peripheral blood, sampled 28 days after the second AZD1222 dose. These receptors came from an adult who received the AZD1222 COVID-19 vaccine.

The genes are TRBV4-1 and TRBJ1-5; tentative D call: TRBD1 (5 bases). Germline lookup yields CDR1 MGHRA and CDR2 YSYEKL. The CDR3 is 16 amino acids. V was trimmed by 0 bases and J by 4 bases, leaving 13 bases between them. CDR3: CASSQDEGLPNQPQHF. The CDR3 DNA sequence: TGCGCCAGCAGCCAAGATGAGGGACTCCCAAATCAGCCCCAGCATTTT.

This clone appeared once. The V call is TRBV6-6, the J call TRBJ1-3, with TRBD1 as a possible D gene (6 bases). V lost 0 bases, J lost 6 bases, and 12 bases lay in between. The CDR3 extends over 15 amino acids. Germline V CDR1 and CDR2: MNHNY, SVGAGI (reference sequence). CDR3 sequence: CASSYSQGLENTIYF. The CDR3 nucleotides read TGTGCCAGCAGTTACTCCCAGGGGCTTGAAAACACCATATATTTT.

V is TRBV28 and J is TRBJ2-5; the match to TRBD1 covers 10 bases. The CDR3 runs to 15 residues. In germline, CDR1 is MDHEN, CDR2 SYDVKM. V trimming: 4 bases; J trimming: 6 bases; junction bases outside the gene matches: 8. The CDR3 is CASSSWTGGLQTQYF. The CDR3 DNA reads TGTGCCAGCAGTTCTTGGACAGGGGGGTTACAGACCCAGTACTTC.

The chain uses TRBV30 and TRBJ1-1; no clear D gene. Germline V gene lookup returns CDR1 GTSNPN and CDR2 SVGIG (reference sequence). Trimming pared 2 bases from V and 5 bases from J, leaving 9 bases between. The CDR3 runs to 12 residues. CDR3 in amino acids: CAWSLGGTEAFF. CDR3 sequence (DNA): TGTGCCTGGAGTCTTGGAGGGACTGAAGCTTTCTTT. Together with reference TRBV30 and TRBJ1-1, the CDR3 gives the full variable domain: SQTIHQWPATLVQPVGSPLSLECTVEGTSNPNLYWYRQAAGRGLQLLFYSVGIGQISSEVPQNLSASRPQDRQFILSSKKLLLSDSGFYLCAWSLGGTEAFFGQGTRLTVV.

The chain combines TRBV10-3 with TRBJ2-1; TRBD2 agrees at 10 bases. This CDR3 has 18 amino acids. V lost 0 bases to trimming and J lost 0 bases; unmatched junction nucleotides: 5. Per germline, CDR1 ENHRY and CDR2 SYGVKD. CDR3 DNA sequence: TGTGCCATCAGTGAGTCTAGCGGGAGGCCTAGCTCCTACAATGAGCAGTTCTTC. This encodes CAISESSGRPSSYNEQFF.

V is TRBV7-3 and J is TRBJ2-1; 12 nucleotides align to TRBD2. V trimming: 5 bases; J trimming: 9 bases; junction bases outside the gene matches: 5. In germline, CDR1 is SGHTA, CDR2 FQGTGA. The CDR3 is 14 amino acids. CDR3: CASSLAGGPREQFF. The CDR3 region has the DNA TGTGCCAGCAGCCTAGCGGGAGGGCCCCGTGAGCAGTTCTTC.

CDR3 protein: CASSQDPQGNYGYTF. CDR3 coding DNA: TGCGCCAGCAGCCAAGATCCCCAGGGCAACTATGGCTACACCTTC. The rearrangement joins TRBV4-3 to TRBJ1-2, with D possibly TRBD1 on 5 matching bases. This CDR3 has 15 amino acids. The germline CDR1 and CDR2 sequences are LGHNA and YSLEER. V dropped 0 bases and J dropped 2 bases, with 10 bases sitting between them.

This chain connects TRBV6-1 to TRBJ2-3; TRBD1 might be the D (6 bases). Germline CDR1 is MNHNS and CDR2 is SASEGT. V was pared by 1 base and J by 8 bases, with 13 bases between. The CDR3 spans 14 residues. The CDR3 bases are TGTGCCAGCAGTGAAGGTACAGGGAAGGGTACGCAGTATTTT. Translation: CASSEGTGKGTQYF.

The chain joins TRBV4-1 to TRBJ2-3; TRBD1 might be the D (6 bases). The germline V gene has CDR1 MGHRA and CDR2 YSYEKL. CDR3 length: 15 residues. With 0 bases removed from V and 5 bases from J, the gap between germline ends came to 12 bases. CDR3 in amino acids: CASSQDRGRQDTQYF. CDR3 DNA: TGCGCCAGCAGCCAAGACAGGGGTCGCCAAGATACGCAGTATTTT.